This T cell receptor (beta chain) was recorded in a study of T cells expressing NK-cell markers. After re-calling the 5' RACE reads, TCRdb lists one entry per CDR3 protein, DNA absent. The ten most abundant clones cover about 19% of a sample with roughly 180,000 distinct CDR3 sequences. The CDR3 contains 18 residues. Germline V CDR1 and CDR2: MDHEN, SYDVKM. This clonotype originated in a man aged 18-70 years in good health. Sample: blood T cells: a sorted CD56 or NKG2C T cell subset, CD4+ or CD8+ T cells, or bulk PBMC T cells (not recorded which). The rearrangement uses TRBV28 and TRBJ1-5; TCRdb gives TRBD1 as the D gene, but with no DNA this cannot be confirmed. The CDR3 is CASSLLPGQGGPHQPQHF.